These 8 T cell receptor beta chains were sequenced from one sample in a study of blood T cell repertoires in COVID-19. Libraries were prepared by immunoSEQ multiplex PCR; TCRdb keeps only in-frame clonotypes and omits some of them. The sample has fewer than 700,000 clones, roughly nine tenths seen once; the top ten hold roughly 8%. Material: peripheral blood. The receptor set was obtained from a woman aged 45-65 years with COVID-19, enrolled during active disease.

In regard to this clone: Other DNA sequences in the same sample also yield this CDR3. The V call is TRBV5-1, the J call TRBJ1-2; TRBD1 matches at 9 bases. With 3 bases clipped from V and 3 bases from J, the junction kept 3 bases outside the gene matches. Germline CDR1 SGHRS, CDR2 YFSETQ. CDR3 size: 14 residues. The CDR3 DNA reads as TGCGCCAGCAGCTCGACAGGGGGGGACTATGGCTACACCTTC. This codes for CASSSTGGDYGYTF.

This chain links TRBV29-1 with TRBJ2-7; weak D call: TRBD1 (5 bases). Germline values: CDR1 SQVTM, CDR2 ANQGSEA. The V end lost 3 bases, the J end lost 6 bases, and 12 bases lay between the germline ends. The CDR3 spans 12 residues. The CDR3 bases are TGCAGCGTTGATGCGCAGGGCGGCGAGCAGTACTTC. Its protein product is CSVDAQGGEQYF.

This rearrangement joins TRBV27 to TRBJ1-4; D not resolved. Trimming took off 2 bases at V and 0 bases at J, with 22 bases between the two ends. Germline CDR1 MNHEY, CDR2 SMNVEV (reference sequence). The CDR3 runs 20 residues. DNA of the CDR3: TGTGCCAGCAGTTTAGCACCCCCGACGCGAGGTGGAGCAACTAATGAAAAACTGTTTTTT. This codes for CASSLAPPTRGGATNEKLFF.

The chain carries TRBV11-1 and TRBJ2-7, with 7 positions matching TRBD1. This CDR3 is 14 amino acids long. V trimming: 0 bases; J trimming: 4 bases; junction bases outside the gene matches: 3. Germline CDR1 SGHAT, CDR2 FQDESV (reference sequence). The CDR3 DNA sequence: TGTGCCAGCAGCTTAGCGACGGGACAGTACGAGCAGTACTTC. Translated, it gives CASSLATGQYEQYF.

The genes are TRBV4-1 and TRBJ1-5; D ambiguous. This CDR3 is 13 amino acids long. V was shortened by 1 base and J by 6 bases, with 7 bases between the two germline ends. Germline-derived CDR1 and CDR2 are MGHRA and YSYEKL. The CDR3 loop reads CASSQVVSQPQHF. The CDR3 bases are TGCGCCAGCAGCCAAGTAGTGAGTCAGCCCCAGCATTTT.

This chain links TRBV19 with TRBJ2-7, with TRBD1 matching over 9 bases. The germline gives CDR1 LNHDA, CDR2 SQIVND (reference sequence). CDR3 length: 13 amino acids. Germline trimming cut 11 bases from V and 2 bases from J; bases unmatched to any gene: 7. DNA for the CDR3: TGTGCCTCAAAGGGACAGGGTACCTACGAGCAGTACTTC. It codes for CASKGQGTYEQYF. Using reference TRBV19 and TRBJ2-7 for the parts outside the CDR3, the full variable domain is DGGITQSPKYLFRKEGQNVTLSCEQNLNHDAMYWYRQDPGQGLRLIYYSQIVNDFQKGDIAEGYSVSREKKESFPLTVTSAQKNPTAFYLCASKGQGTYEQYFGPGTRLTVT.

The genes are TRBV5-1 and TRBJ1-5; no clear D gene. This CDR3 spans 14 amino acids. V was trimmed by 4 bases and J by 1 base, leaving 9 bases between them. In germline, CDR1 is SGHRS, CDR2 YFSETQ. CDR3 in amino acids: CASSPTPSNQPQHF. The CDR3 bases are TGCGCCAGCAGCCCGACACCGAGCAATCAGCCCCAGCATTTT.

J is TRBJ2-3 and V is TRBV3-1 (or the pseudogene TRBV3-2); 7 nucleotides match TRBD2. The germline gives CDR1 LGHDT, CDR2 YNNKEL (reference sequence). The CDR3 covers 17 residues. J was trimmed by 0 bases and V by 4 bases; bases with no gene match: 10. The CDR3 coding sequence is TGTGCCAGCAGCCTAGATTTCCCGGGGGGAAGCACAGATACGCAGTATTTT. Its translation: CASSLDFPGGSTDTQYF.